This TCR beta chain is drawn from a study of T cell repertoires in cytomegalovirus infection. Study summary: The authors relied on CMV epitopes, both recently identified HLA-C-restricted and well-studied HLA-B-restricted. Whole-study results and caveats: Summed frequency of public TCR beta families distinguished CMV carriers with the relevant HLA. Across the ex vivo response, the dominant clonotypes were HLA-C-restricted CMV-specific TCR beta clonotypes.

This CDR3 has 18 amino acids. Trimming removed 3 bases at V and 3 bases at J, with 18 bases between. Germline CDR1 MNHNS, CDR2 SASEGT. Notes on this clonotype: Its antigen is still unknown.

TCRdb re-derived calls from the reads in MiXCR, one entry per CDR3 protein. The table has some 940,000 distinct CDR3 sequences, around 29% seen once. Sample: cultured CD8+ T cells from PBMCs, taken from culture after CMV antigen stimulation. This chain joins TRBV6-1 and TRBJ1-6, with no clear D. The clonotype originates from a human donor in good health (CMV status not recorded). Some clones in this sample may be carry-over from other donors' samples. In nucleotides, the CDR3 is TGTGCCAGCAGTGATAGCGAGAAGGTGAAGCGCTATAATTCACCCCTCCACTTT. It encodes CASSDSEKVKRYNSPLHF.